This entry lists 20 T cell receptor beta chains sequenced from one sample in a study of identical twins. TCRdb reanalysed the 5' RACE reads using MiXCR and keeps one entry per CDR3 protein. Of 450,000 to 650,000 distinct CDR3 sequences in the sample, approximately 16% are singletons; the top ten hold nearly 0.45%. Separately, the same data were catalogued under a study of yellow fever vaccine responses in identical twins.

Sequences were obtained from CD4+ T cells sorted from blood. These receptors all stem from a woman aged 18-35 years in good health.

This clonotype was seen a few times. This chain uses TRBV20-1 with TRBJ2-2; 13 bases map to TRBD2. The ends lost 5 bases at V and 7 bases at J; junction bases unmatched: 7. The CDR3 length is 15 residues. Germline CDR1 DFQATT, CDR2 SNEGSKA (reference sequence). CDR3 DNA sequence: TGCAGTGCTGCGACTAGCGGGGGGCTGGTCGGGGAGCTGTTTTTT. This translates into CSAATSGGLVGELFF.

The V call is TRBV20-1, the J call TRBJ2-7; D is possibly TRBD2 (5 bases). V was clipped by 6 bases and J by 2 bases, with 17 bases between them. CDR1 is DFQATT, CDR2 SNEGSKA, per germline (reference sequence). This CDR3 contains 14 residues. The CDR3 DNA follows: TGCAGTGCGACGGGTCCGGGATCCCCCTACGAGCAGTACTTC. As protein: CSATGPGSPYEQYF.

The rearrangement links TRBV7-6 to TRBJ1-5; D is possibly TRBD1 (5 bases). This CDR3 is 14 amino acids long. Germline CDR1 SGHVS, CDR2 FNYEAQ. Trimming left V 5 bases short and J 1 base short, with 9 bases between. The CDR3 bases are TGTGCCAGCAGCGCACAGGAAAGCAATCAGCCCCAGCATTTT. Translated, it gives CASSAQESNQPQHF.

The sample holds a few counts of this clonotype. This chain uses TRBV19 with TRBJ2-5, with a possible D match to TRBD2 (6 bases). Germline lookup yields CDR1 LNHDA and CDR2 SQIVND (reference sequence). The CDR3 has 14 residues. V lost 4 bases and J lost 5, with 14 bases in between. The CDR3 loop is CASSTLGSVETQYF. The CDR3 nucleotides read TGTGCCAGTAGTACCCTCGGGAGTGTGGAGACCCAGTACTTC.

A few counts support this clonotype. J is TRBJ2-3 and V is TRBV10-3, with 9 bases aligning to TRBD2. The CDR3 loop spans 19 amino acids. V trimming: 4 bases; J trimming: 0 bases; junction bases outside the gene matches: 14. Germline V gene lookup returns CDR1 ENHRY and CDR2 SYGVKD. The CDR3 region is CAISAGTSRHGTSTDTQYF. CDR3 nucleotide sequence: TGTGCCATCAGTGCTGGGACTAGCCGACACGGAACAAGCACAGATACGCAGTATTTT.

The V gene is TRBV5-1, the J gene TRBJ2-7, with D perhaps matching TRBD1 (7 bases). The CDR3 is 16 amino acids. V was trimmed by 0 bases and J by 8 bases, leaving 21 bases between them. Germline CDR1 reads SGHRS; CDR2 reads YFSETQ. This CDR3 is CASSLGAGQLPTKQYF. CDR3 nucleotides: TGCGCCAGCAGCTTGGGGGCGGGACAGCTACCTACGAAGCAGTACTTC.

The chain uses TRBV9 and TRBJ1-2; 10 bases are a match to TRBD1. Germline V gene data show CDR1 as SGDLS and CDR2 as YYNGEE. The CDR3 is made up of 14 amino acids. The V segment lost 1 base and the J segment 8 bases; nucleotides outside the gene matches: 5. The CDR3 spells CASSVIGTGDGYTF. DNA for the CDR3: TGTGCCAGCAGCGTAATAGGGACAGGGGACGGCTACACCTTC. Based on the CDR3 plus reference TRBV9 and TRBJ1-2, the full variable domain is DSGVTQTPKHLITATGQRVTLRCSPRSGDLSVYWYQQSLDQGLQFLIQYYNGEERAKGNILERFSAQQFPDLHSELNLSSLELGDSALYFCASSVIGTGDGYTFGSGTRLTVV.

The rearrangement uses TRBV5-5 and TRBJ2-3, with TRBD2 matching 7 bases. CDR1 and CDR2 (germline): SGHKS, YYEKEE (reference sequence). CDR3 length: 16 amino acids. V lost 3 bases and J lost 0; bases outside the gene matches: 7. CDR3: CASSSRLAPSTDTQYF. The CDR3 coding sequence is TGTGCCAGCAGCTCCCGACTAGCCCCTAGCACAGATACGCAGTATTTT.

The rearrangement joins TRBV13 to TRBJ2-7; maybe TRBD1 (6 bases). Germline V gives CDR1 PRHDT, CDR2 FYEKMQ (reference sequence). CDR3 size: 16 residues. The ends were cut back, 5 bases at V and 0 bases at J, with 17 bases in the middle. The CDR3 region has the DNA TGTGCCAGCAGCGCTTACACCGGGACACTCTCCTACGAGCAGTACTTC. Amino acid sequence: CASSAYTGTLSYEQYF.

V is TRBV27 and J is TRBJ1-1; D is ambiguous. This CDR3 is 9 amino acids long. Deletions cut 6 bases from V and 7 bases from J, with 3 bases between. The germline V gene encodes CDR1 MNHEY and CDR2 SMNVEV (reference sequence). CDR3 amino acids: CASRIEAFF. CDR3 nucleotide sequence: TGTGCCAGCAGGATTGAAGCTTTCTTT.

The V and J genes are TRBV7-9 and TRBJ2-4, with a tentative D call TRBD1 (5 bases). The V and J ends lost 1 base and 4 bases respectively, with 14 bases between them. The CDR3 sequence is 16 residues long. In germline, CDR1 is SEHNR, CDR2 FQNEAQ (reference sequence). The CDR3 DNA sequence: TGTGCCAGCAGCTTAGGAACAGGAGTCTCGAAAAACATTCAGTACTTC. Translated: CASSLGTGVSKNIQYF.

The sample holds a few counts of this clonotype. V and J are TRBV7-2 and TRBJ1-2, with D possibly being TRBD1 (6 bases). Germline-derived CDR1 and CDR2 are SGHTA and FQGNSA. The CDR3 is made up of 13 amino acids. Trimming left V 3 bases short and J 7 bases short, with 12 bases between. CDR3 nucleotide sequence: TGTGCCAGCAGCTTTACAGGGTCGGGTGGCTACACCTTC. Translation gives CASSFTGSGGYTF.

This clonotype showed up just a few times. CDR3: CSARSGTGSSPLHF. Written as DNA, the CDR3 is TGCAGTGCTAGGTCCGGGACAGGATCATCACCCCTCCACTTT. This sequence joins TRBV20-1 and TRBJ1-6; 8 nucleotides match TRBD1. With V trimmed by 3 bases and J by 10 bases, 8 bases remained unmatched. The germline V gene encodes CDR1 DFQATT and CDR2 SNEGSKA (reference sequence). This CDR3 contains 14 residues.

This clonotype was seen a handful of times. The CDR3 loop reads CSADRRGEQFF. CDR3 in DNA: TGCAGTGCCGATAGACGGGGTGAGCAGTTCTTC. J is TRBJ2-1 and V is TRBV20-1; tentatively, D is TRBD2 (5 bases). The germline gives CDR1 DFQATT, CDR2 SNEGSKA (reference sequence). CDR3 length: 11 residues. V was shortened by 6 bases and J by 9 bases, with 12 bases between the two germline ends.

This clonotype was picked up a small number of times. This chain joins TRBV3-1 and TRBJ2-5; TRBD2 aligns across 8 bases. The V gene's germline CDR1 is LGHDT and CDR2 YNNKEL (reference sequence). The CDR3 is 15 residues long. Trimming at V came to 1 base and at J to 0 bases, leaving 1 base not matched to a gene. The DNA for the CDR3 is TGTGCCAGCAGCCAAGCGGGGGGGGACCAAGAGACCCAGTACTTC. Translating gives CASSQAGGDQETQYF.

This chain links TRBV6-5 with TRBJ1-1, with D uncertain. This CDR3 has 11 residues. Germline values: CDR1 MNHEY, CDR2 SVGAGI. V lost 4 bases, J lost 10 bases, and 10 bases lay in between. The CDR3 DNA sequence: TGTGCCAGCAGTTCGAAAGGGCTAGCTTTCTTT. Translating gives CASSSKGLAFF.

This clonotype has only a few counts. The CDR3 protein is CAIGTSERAEQFF. In DNA, the CDR3 is TGTGCCATCGGAACTAGCGAAAGGGCCGAGCAGTTCTTC. V usage is TRBV10-3 and J usage is TRBJ2-1; 7 bases line up with TRBD2. The V and J ends lost 8 bases and 10 bases, in that order; junction bases with no gene match: 11. The germline V gene encodes CDR1 ENHRY and CDR2 SYGVKD. CDR3 size: 13 residues.

The rearrangement joins TRBV24-1 to TRBJ2-1; 7 positions agree with TRBD2. This CDR3 comprises 15 residues. Germline CDR1 reads KGHDR; CDR2 reads SFDVKD. V was clipped by 7 bases and J by 2 bases; unmatched bases: 7. CDR3 nucleotide sequence: TGTGCCACCAGCCCGGGTGGGGGGGCCTACAATGAGCAGTTCTTC. It is translated as CATSPGGGAYNEQFF.

This clonotype has just a few counts. The V call is TRBV14, the J call TRBJ2-1; D gene unclear. Germline V gene data show CDR1 as SGHDN and CDR2 as FVKESK. This CDR3 is 16 amino acids long. Between the trimmed V and J ends, which lost 0 bases and 0 bases, there was a span of 9 bases. CDR3 sequence: CASSQDLWSSYNEQFF. CDR3 coding DNA: TGTGCCAGCAGCCAAGATCTCTGGAGCTCCTACAATGAGCAGTTCTTC.

The chain links TRBV20-1 to TRBJ2-6, with TRBD1 matching over 8 bases. The trim removed 3 bases at V and 0 bases at J, leaving 4 bases unmatched. CDR1 is DFQATT, CDR2 SNEGSKA, per germline (reference sequence). The CDR3 spans 16 residues. The CDR3 nucleotides are TGCAGTGCTAGCCCAGGGGGCCTCTCTGGGGCCAACGTCCTGACTTTC. Its protein is CSASPGGLSGANVLTF.